The rows below give T cell receptor beta chains drawn from one sample of a study of radiation and T cells in renal cell carcinoma. Using immunoSEQ multiplex PCR, the repertoire was profiled, and TCRdb retains in-frame clones only, with some absent. Of approximately 20,000 clones in the sample, less than 65% are singletons; the top ten hold approximately 12%. The sequencing used tumor tissue, collected from a patient whose treatment included radiotherapy and nephrectomy. The receptors originated from a woman in her 70s with renal cell carcinoma. CDR3s include the opening cysteine and the closing phenylalanine or tryptophan.

v_call: TRBV10-3; j_call: TRBJ2-6; cdr3_aa: CAISAEPSGANVLTF
v_call: TRBV7-2; j_call: TRBJ2-1; cdr3_aa: CASSLARTSGHEQFF
v_call: TRBV9; j_call: TRBJ2-5; cdr3_aa: CASSVGSWETQYF
v_call: TRBV7-2; j_call: TRBJ2-3; cdr3_aa: CASSSGGERIDTQYF
v_call: TRBV7-9; j_call: TRBJ2-3; cdr3_aa: CASSHRLGSSTDTQYF
v_call: TRBV6-5; j_call: TRBJ1-1; cdr3_aa: CASSYHLNTEAFF
v_call: TRBV5-1; j_call: TRBJ1-1; cdr3_aa: CASSPTGTGLNTEAFF
v_call: TRBV11-3; j_call: TRBJ1-6; cdr3_aa: CASSSDRPRRGSPLHF
v_call: TRBV2; j_call: TRBJ2-7; cdr3_aa: CASNRGTYEQYF
v_call: TRBV29-1; j_call: TRBJ2-1; cdr3_aa: CSVEAASGGSMGQFF
v_call: TRBV5-1; j_call: TRBJ2-5; cdr3_aa: CASSRRDRETQYF
v_call: TRBV30; j_call: TRBJ1-1; cdr3_aa: CAWSVKGNTEAFF
v_call: TRBV6-4; j_call: TRBJ2-2; cdr3_aa: CASSVGGPNTGELFF
v_call: TRBV5-4; j_call: TRBJ1-4; cdr3_aa: CASSLQGPRGEKLFF
v_call: TRBV12-5; j_call: TRBJ2-7; cdr3_aa: CASGPGQGGHEQYF
v_call: TRBV7-2; j_call: TRBJ1-2; cdr3_aa: CASSLVAGANYGYTF
v_call: TRBV14; j_call: TRBJ2-2; cdr3_aa: CASSQVQGGRTGELFF
v_call: TRBV28; j_call: TRBJ2-4; cdr3_aa: CASSLTGLAKNIQYF
v_call: TRBV4-3; j_call: TRBJ1-1; cdr3_aa: CASSQDIGMAGYGTEAFF
v_call: TRBV6-5; j_call: TRBJ1-6; cdr3_aa: CASSYNSPLHF
v_call: TRBV4-3; j_call: TRBJ2-1; cdr3_aa: CASSPRLAHNEQFF
v_call: TRBV11-3; j_call: TRBJ1-4; cdr3_aa: CARGRGNEKLFF
v_call: TRBV6-6; j_call: TRBJ1-2; cdr3_aa: CASSSTSRGPNYGYTF
v_call: TRBV10-3; j_call: TRBJ2-7; cdr3_aa: CAISEVNRVYEQYF
v_call: TRBV5-4; j_call: TRBJ2-1; cdr3_aa: CASSLVQRGGNEQFF
v_call: TRBV2; j_call: TRBJ2-7; cdr3_aa: CASRRDGNYEQYF
v_call: TRBV7-8; j_call: TRBJ2-7; cdr3_aa: CATRKGGLGEQYF
v_call: TRBV29-1; j_call: TRBJ1-2; cdr3_aa: CSVWDSNGYTF
v_call: TRBV14; j_call: TRBJ1-1; cdr3_aa: CASFLQGPTGDTEAFF
v_call: TRBV4-3; j_call: TRBJ2-3; cdr3_aa: CASSQDSSGGAGDTQYF
v_call: TRBV5-5; j_call: TRBJ1-6; cdr3_aa: CASSPNGLYNSPLHF
v_call: TRBV29-1; j_call: TRBJ2-1; cdr3_aa: CSVDPEGLYNEQFF
v_call: TRBV14; j_call: TRBJ2-3; cdr3_aa: CASSQDRGGEDTQYF
v_call: TRBV2; j_call: TRBJ1-5; cdr3_aa: CASSDRQNRQPQHF
v_call: TRBV6-5; j_call: TRBJ2-1; cdr3_aa: CASGLGDEQFF
v_call: TRBV6-6; j_call: TRBJ1-2; cdr3_aa: CASSRQSNYGYTF
v_call: TRBV7-9; j_call: TRBJ2-3; cdr3_aa: CASSLATGQRDTQYF
v_call: TRBV19; j_call: TRBJ2-5; cdr3_aa: CASSLPGTVSTQYF
v_call: TRBV19; j_call: TRBJ1-1; cdr3_aa: CASTTTGLNTEAFF
v_call: TRBV6-4; j_call: TRBJ1-2; cdr3_aa: CARQGALLCGYTF
v_call: TRBV4-2; j_call: TRBJ1-4; cdr3_aa: CASSQDGGGEKLFF
v_call: TRBV27; j_call: TRBJ1-1; cdr3_aa: CASSLTRGRGGRMNTEAFF
v_call: TRBV14; j_call: TRBJ2-5; cdr3_aa: CASSVYSFYQETQYF
v_call: TRBV30; j_call: TRBJ2-2; cdr3_aa: CAWRGGVETGELFF
v_call: TRBV28; j_call: TRBJ2-7; cdr3_aa: CASSSLAGSKYEQYF
v_call: TRBV6-6; j_call: TRBJ1-1; cdr3_aa: CASSLMGDDAFF